The clone carrying this T cell receptor (beta chain) has just one count. This entry belongs to a study of glioma-infiltrating T cells after dendritic cell vaccination. Across the whole study: The vaccine used monocyte-derived dendritic cells pulsed overnight with autologous tumor lysate.

Using immunoSEQ multiplex PCR, the repertoire was profiled, and TCRdb retains in-frame clones only, with some absent. The repertoire holds tens of thousands of clones, with 85% as singletons. Looked up from germline, CDR1 is SQVTM and CDR2 is ANQGSEA. This CDR3 region has 13 residues. The V gene end was trimmed by 7 bases and the J gene end by 4 bases; junction bases not matched to a gene: 4. This sequence was found in a human donor with glioblastoma. The material sequenced was blood, taken before dendritic cell vaccination. The chain couples TRBV29-1 to TRBJ1-1; 12 positions match TRBD1. The CDR3 coding sequence is TGCAGCGGGGACAGGGGGCGAAGCACTGAAGCTTTCTTT. Amino acids: CSGDRGRSTEAFF.